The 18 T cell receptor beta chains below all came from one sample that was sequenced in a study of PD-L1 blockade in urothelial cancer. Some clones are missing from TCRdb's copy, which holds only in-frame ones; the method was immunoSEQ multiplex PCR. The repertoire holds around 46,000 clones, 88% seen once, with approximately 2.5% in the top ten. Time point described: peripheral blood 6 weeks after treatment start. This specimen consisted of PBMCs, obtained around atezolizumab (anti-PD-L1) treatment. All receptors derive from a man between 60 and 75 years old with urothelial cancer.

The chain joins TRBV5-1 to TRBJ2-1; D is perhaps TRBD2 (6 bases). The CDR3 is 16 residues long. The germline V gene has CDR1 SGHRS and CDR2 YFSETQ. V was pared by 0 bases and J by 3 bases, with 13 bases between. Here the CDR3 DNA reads TGCGCCAGCAGCTTGGGCGGGGCAGGGAGCTACAATGAGCAGTTCTTC. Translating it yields CASSLGGAGSYNEQFF.

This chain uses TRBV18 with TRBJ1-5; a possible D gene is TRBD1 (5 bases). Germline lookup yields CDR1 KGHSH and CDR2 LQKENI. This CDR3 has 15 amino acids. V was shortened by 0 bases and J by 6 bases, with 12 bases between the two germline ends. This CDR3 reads CASSPPGGEGQPQHF. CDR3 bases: TGTGCCAGCTCACCACCGGGGGGGGAGGGTCAGCCCCAGCATTTT.

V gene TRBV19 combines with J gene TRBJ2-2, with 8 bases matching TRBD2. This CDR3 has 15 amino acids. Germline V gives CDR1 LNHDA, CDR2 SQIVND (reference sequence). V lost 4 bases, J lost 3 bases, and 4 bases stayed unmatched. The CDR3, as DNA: TGTGCCAGTAGTAAACTAGCGGTAGACACCGGGGAGCTGTTTTTT. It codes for CASSKLAVDTGELFF.

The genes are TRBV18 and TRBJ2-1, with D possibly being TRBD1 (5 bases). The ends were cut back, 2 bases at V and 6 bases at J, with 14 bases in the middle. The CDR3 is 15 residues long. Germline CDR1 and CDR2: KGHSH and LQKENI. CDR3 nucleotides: TGTGCCAGCTCACCAAGGGCAGGGTCCCCCAATGAGCAGTTCTTC. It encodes CASSPRAGSPNEQFF.

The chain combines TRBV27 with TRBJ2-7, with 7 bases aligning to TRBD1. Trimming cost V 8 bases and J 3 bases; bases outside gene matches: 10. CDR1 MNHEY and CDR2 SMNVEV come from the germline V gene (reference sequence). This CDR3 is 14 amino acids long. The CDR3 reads CASALQGSLYEQYF. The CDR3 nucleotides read TGTGCCAGCGCCTTACAGGGGTCTCTCTACGAGCAGTACTTC.

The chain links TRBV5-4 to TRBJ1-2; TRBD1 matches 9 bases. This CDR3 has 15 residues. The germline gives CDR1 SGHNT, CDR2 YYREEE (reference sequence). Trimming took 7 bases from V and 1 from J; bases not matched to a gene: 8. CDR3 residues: CASGGQGRINYGYTF. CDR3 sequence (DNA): TGTGCCAGCGGTGGACAGGGGAGAATTAACTATGGCTACACCTTC.

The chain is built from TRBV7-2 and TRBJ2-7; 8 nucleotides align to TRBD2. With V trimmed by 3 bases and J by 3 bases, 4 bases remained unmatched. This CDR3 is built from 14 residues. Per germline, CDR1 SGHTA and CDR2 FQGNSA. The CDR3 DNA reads TGTGCCAGCAGCTTTAGCGGGGAGGGCTACGAGCAGTACTTC. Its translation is CASSFSGEGYEQYF.

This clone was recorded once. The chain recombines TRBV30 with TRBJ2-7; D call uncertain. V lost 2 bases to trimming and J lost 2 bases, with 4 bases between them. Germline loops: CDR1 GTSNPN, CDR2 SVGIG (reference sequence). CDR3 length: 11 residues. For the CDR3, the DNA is TGTGCCTGGAGTCGGGCCTACGAGCAGTACTTC. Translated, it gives CAWSRAYEQYF. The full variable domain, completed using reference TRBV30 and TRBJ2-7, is SQTIHQWPATLVQPVGSPLSLECTVEGTSNPNLYWYRQAAGRGLQLLFYSVGIGQISSEVPQNLSASRPQDRQFILSSKKLLLSDSGFYLCAWSRAYEQYFGPGTRLTVT.

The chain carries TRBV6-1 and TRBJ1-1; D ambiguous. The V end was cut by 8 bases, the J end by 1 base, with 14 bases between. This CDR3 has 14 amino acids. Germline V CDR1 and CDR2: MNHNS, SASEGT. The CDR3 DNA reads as TGTGCCAGCCTTCGGTCAGGCCAGAACACTGAAGCTTTCTTT. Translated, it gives CASLRSGQNTEAFF.

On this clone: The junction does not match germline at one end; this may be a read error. The CDR3 DNA follows: TGTGCCGGCAGTCTCCGGGACAGGGGCTGGTACGAGCAGTACTTC. Residues: CAGSLRDRGWYEQYF. The genes are TRBV27 and TRBJ2-7, with TRBD1 matching 10 bases. From germline, CDR1 is MNHEY and CDR2 SMNVEV (reference sequence). The CDR3 length is 15 residues.

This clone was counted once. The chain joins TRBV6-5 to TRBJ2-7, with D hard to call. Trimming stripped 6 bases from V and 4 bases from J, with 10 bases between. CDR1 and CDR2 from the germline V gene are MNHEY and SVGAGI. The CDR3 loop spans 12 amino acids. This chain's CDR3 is CASRARSYEQYF. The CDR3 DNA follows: TGTGCCAGCAGAGCTCGTAGTTACGAGCAGTACTTC.

Here the CDR3 reads CSASFFAEAFF. Here the CDR3 DNA reads TGCAGTGCTTCCTTTTTTGCTGAAGCTTTCTTT. This chain connects TRBV20-1 to TRBJ1-1, with D unclear. Trimming pared 5 bases from V and 6 bases from J, leaving 10 bases between. This CDR3 is 11 amino acids long. Germline V gives CDR1 DFQATT, CDR2 SNEGSKA (reference sequence).

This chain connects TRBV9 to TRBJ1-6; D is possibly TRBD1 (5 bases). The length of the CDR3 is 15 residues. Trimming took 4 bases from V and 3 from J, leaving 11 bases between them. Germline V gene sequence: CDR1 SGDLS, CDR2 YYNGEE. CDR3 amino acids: CASSSQGNYNSPLHF. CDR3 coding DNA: TGTGCCAGCAGCTCTCAGGGAAACTATAATTCACCCCTCCACTTT. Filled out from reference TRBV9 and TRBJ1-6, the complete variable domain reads DSGVTQTPKHLITATGQRVTLRCSPRSGDLSVYWYQQSLDQGLQFLIQYYNGEERAKGNILERFSAQQFPDLHSELNLSSLELGDSALYFCASSSQGNYNSPLHFGNGTRLTVT.

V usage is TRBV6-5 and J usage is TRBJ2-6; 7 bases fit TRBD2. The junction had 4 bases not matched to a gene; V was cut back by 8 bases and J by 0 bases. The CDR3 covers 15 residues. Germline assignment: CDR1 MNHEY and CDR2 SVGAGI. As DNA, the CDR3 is TGTGCCAGCGGCGGGAGCCTCTCTGGGGCCAACGTCCTGACTTTC. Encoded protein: CASGGSLSGANVLTF.

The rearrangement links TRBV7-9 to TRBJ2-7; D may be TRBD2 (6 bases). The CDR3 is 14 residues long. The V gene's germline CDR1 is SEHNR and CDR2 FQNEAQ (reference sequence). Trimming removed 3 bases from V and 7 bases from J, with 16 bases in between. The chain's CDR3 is CASSLGGTIFEQYF. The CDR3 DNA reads TGTGCCAGCAGCTTGGGCGGGACGATTTTTGAGCAGTACTTC.

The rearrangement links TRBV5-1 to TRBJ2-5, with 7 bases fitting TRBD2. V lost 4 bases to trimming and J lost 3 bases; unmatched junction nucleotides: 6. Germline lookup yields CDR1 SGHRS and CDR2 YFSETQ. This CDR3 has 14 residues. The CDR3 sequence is CASSRRGGEETQYF. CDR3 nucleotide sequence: TGCGCCAGCAGCCGCCGGGGAGGGGAAGAGACCCAGTACTTC.

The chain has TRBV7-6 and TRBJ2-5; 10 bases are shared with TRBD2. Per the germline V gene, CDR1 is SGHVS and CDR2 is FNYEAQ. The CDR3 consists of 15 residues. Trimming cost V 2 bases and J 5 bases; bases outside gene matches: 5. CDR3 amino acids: CASSLTSGVLETQYF. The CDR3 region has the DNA TGTGCCAGCAGCTTAACTAGCGGGGTTCTTGAGACCCAGTACTTC.

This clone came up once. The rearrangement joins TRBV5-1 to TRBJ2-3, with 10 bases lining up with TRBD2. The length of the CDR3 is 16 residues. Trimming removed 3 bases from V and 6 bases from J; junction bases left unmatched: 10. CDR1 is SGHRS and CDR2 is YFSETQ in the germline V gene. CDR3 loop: CASSSAGTSVLDTQYF. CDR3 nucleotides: TGCGCCAGCAGCTCGGCCGGGACTAGCGTACTTGATACGCAGTATTTT.